This T cell receptor (beta chain) was found in a study of blood T cell repertoires in COVID-19. Study-level information: There were acute and convalescent COVID-19 samples, and they came from the United States, Italy and Spain. T cells, B-cell-depleted T cells, or PBMCs supplied cDNA or gDNA.

Only one count was recorded for this clone. As processed by the authors: Cell counts per sample came from amplifying reference gene primers. The data were produced by immunoSEQ multiplex PCR, yet TCRdb's version contains in-frame clones alone and is incomplete. That table is the source of V, J and clone size, and D and trimming were worked out from the DNA. The data show about 100,000 clones, with about 90% seen just once and approximately 7.3% held by the top ten. The CDR3 contains 14 residues. V was trimmed by 2 bases and J by 7 bases, leaving 12 bases between them. Germline values: CDR1 MDHEN, CDR2 SYDVKM.

This TCR was recovered from a man aged 25 to 40 in a cohort sampled during active COVID-19. The sample taken for sequencing was peripheral blood. The V gene is TRBV28, the J gene TRBJ2-1; the D gene is possibly TRBD1 (6 bases). CDR3 nucleotides: TGTGCCAGCAGTTTACCTACAGGGCGGAATGAGCAGTTCTTC. This encodes CASSLPTGRNEQFF.